These 31 T cell receptor beta chains share one sample of origin, sequenced in a study of blood T cells in healthy people across ages. With a J-beta primer mix and a sample-barcoded 5' primer, a second PCR ran about 6 to 11 cycles. TCRdb fed the 5' RACE reads into MiXCR, producing one record per CDR3 protein. The top ten hold roughly 13% of the sample, which has fewer than 750,000 distinct CDR3 sequences, about 50% seen once. The material sequenced was blood. All receptors come from a woman older than 75 in good health.

The chain employs TRBV27 and TRBJ1-2; D may be TRBD1 (6 bases). V lost 1 base and J lost 2, with 20 bases in between. Germline V lookup: CDR1 MNHEY, CDR2 SMNVEV (reference sequence). The CDR3 runs to 18 residues. The CDR3 bases are TGTGCCAGCAGTTTATTAGTACAGGGAGGGGATGGCAACTATGGCTACACCTTC. Protein: CASSLLVQGGDGNYGYTF.

This clonotype was observed a handful of times. V is TRBV19 and J is TRBJ2-6, with TRBD1 identical over 8 bases. This CDR3 region has 19 residues. Trimming took 4 bases from V and 1 from J; bases not matched to a gene: 12. Germline V gene data show CDR1 as LNHDA and CDR2 as SQIVND (reference sequence). The CDR3 DNA follows: TGTGCCAGTAGTAGGACAGGGAGTTTTATAGGGTCTGGGGCCAACGTCCTGACTTTC. It specifies CASSRTGSFIGSGANVLTF.

Remarks on this clonotype: A much more abundant neighbour one base away suggests this may be a read error. This chain connects TRBV2 to TRBJ1-2; 7 bases line up with TRBD1. The CDR3 contains 13 residues. Germline CDR1 SNHLY, CDR2 FYNNEI. The CDR3 region has the DNA TGTGCCAGCATGCAGGGACAGAGATATGGCTGCACCTTC. As protein: CASMQGQRYGCTF. The whole variable domain, remainder taken from reference TRBV2 and TRBJ1-2, is EPEVTQTPSHQVTQMGQEVILRCVPISNHLYFYWYRQILGQKVEFLVSFYNNEISEKSEIFDDQFSVERPDGSNFTLKIRSTKLEDSAMYFCASMQGQRYGCTFGSGTRLTVV.

At least ten counts were recorded for this clonotype. V and J are TRBV6-5 and TRBJ2-5; the D gene could be TRBD1 or TRBD2 (5 bases each). The CDR3 length is 15 residues. Between the trimmed V and J ends, which lost 4 bases and 3 bases, there was a span of 15 bases. CDR1 and CDR2 (germline): MNHEY, SVGAGI. In nucleotides, the CDR3 is TGTGCCAGCAGTTTCGGGGCGATCGCGAAAGAGACCCAGTACTTC. The encoded protein is CASSFGAIAKETQYF.

This chain links TRBV7-9 with TRBJ2-5, with D maybe TRBD1 (7 bases). Germline V gene sequence: CDR1 SEHNR, CDR2 FQNEAQ (reference sequence). V was clipped by 2 bases and J by 5 bases, with 15 bases between them. CDR3 length: 15 amino acids. The CDR3 nucleotides read TGTGCCAGCAGCTTACCACGAGCAGGGGGGGAGACCCAGTACTTC. Translating gives CASSLPRAGGETQYF. Combining the CDR3 with reference TRBV7-9 and TRBJ2-5 gives the whole variable domain DTGVSQNPRHKITKRGQNVTFRCDPISEHNRLYWYRQTLGQGPEFLTYFQNEAQLEKSRLLSDRFSAERPKGSFSTLEIQRTEQGDSAMYLCASSLPRAGGETQYFGPGTRLLVL.

The chain employs TRBV2 and TRBJ1-2; no clear D gene. The CDR3 sequence is 13 residues long. Germline CDR1 and CDR2: SNHLY and FYNNEI. The germline V and J ends were trimmed by 4 bases and 3 bases, with 9 bases remaining between them. The chain's CDR3 is CASSAWAYYGYTF. CDR3 nucleotide sequence: TGTGCCAGCAGTGCGTGGGCATACTATGGCTACACCTTC.

This clonotype was detected many times. This sequence joins TRBV7-2 and TRBJ1-6; D is unclear. The germline V gene has CDR1 SGHTA and CDR2 FQGNSA. The ends were cut back, 5 bases at V and 9 bases at J, with 8 bases in the middle. This CDR3 contains 12 residues. CDR3 loop: CASSPGPSPLHF. The CDR3 DNA is TGTGCCAGCAGCCCCGGACCTTCACCCCTCCACTTT. The full variable domain, in which reference TRBV7-2 and TRBJ1-6 provide the parts outside the CDR3, is GAGVSQSPSNKVTEKGKDVELRCDPISGHTALYWYRQSLGQGLEFLIYFQGNSAPDKSGLPSDRFSAERTGGSVSTLTIQRTQQEDSAVYLCASSPGPSPLHFGNGTRLTVT.

Concerning this clonotype itself: A much larger clone lies a single base off, so this may be a read error. The chain carries TRBV7-2 and TRBJ1-2; D is possibly TRBD1 (6 bases). Germline CDR1 is SGHTA and CDR2 is FQGNSA. There are 13 residues in the CDR3. The CDR3 protein is CASRGGGLYGYIF. The CDR3 DNA reads TGTGCCAGCAGAGGGGGGGGTCTCTATGGCTACATCTTC.

V gene TRBV29-1 combines with J gene TRBJ2-3, with TRBD2 identical over 10 bases. Germline lookup yields CDR1 SQVTM and CDR2 ANQGSEA. Trimming at V came to 7 bases and at J to 2 bases, leaving 6 bases not matched to a gene. This CDR3 has 14 amino acids. CDR3 DNA sequence: TGCAGCGGGCGGACTAGCGGATTCACAGATACGCAGTATTTT. This translates into CSGRTSGFTDTQYF.

About this clonotype: A much larger clone is a single base away; this may be a read error. The V call is TRBV29-1, the J call TRBJ2-7; TRBD2 is a possible D gene (6 bases). The V end was cut by 6 bases, the J end by 0 bases, with 15 bases between. The V gene's germline CDR1 is SQVTM and CDR2 ANQGSEA. CDR3 length: 14 amino acids. The CDR3: CSVVSGGVSYEQYF. DNA for the CDR3: TGCAGCGTGGTCAGCGGCGGGGTCTCCTACGAGCAGTACTTC.

The chain links TRBV28 to TRBJ1-1; D is perhaps TRBD1 (6 bases). The V end lost 6 bases, the J end lost 1 base, and 18 bases lay between the germline ends. Germline V gives CDR1 MDHEN, CDR2 SYDVKM. This CDR3 spans 16 amino acids. Here the CDR3 reads CASRPGGGGGNTEAFF. The CDR3 nucleotides read TGTGCCAGCAGACCAGGAGGGGGGGGCGGGAACACTGAAGCTTTCTTT.

This clonotype has at least ten counts. The CDR3 coding sequence is TGCAGTGTCATGGGACAGGGGGGATATAATCAGCCCCAGCATTTT. It codes for CSVMGQGGYNQPQHF. V usage is TRBV20-1 and J usage is TRBJ1-5, with 11 positions matching TRBD1. Germline assignment: CDR1 DFQATT and CDR2 SNEGSKA (reference sequence). Trimming removed 7 bases from V and 4 bases from J; junction bases left unmatched: 9. The CDR3 totals 15 residues.

This clonotype was seen only a few times. This rearrangement joins TRBV20-1 to TRBJ2-2; 7 bases map to TRBD2. The CDR3 consists of 14 residues. Germline V lookup: CDR1 DFQATT, CDR2 SNEGSKA (reference sequence). After removal of 5 bases from V and 6 bases from J, the junction contained 9 bases not matched to a gene. The CDR3 sequence: CSAQRGPLAGELFF. For the CDR3, the DNA is TGCAGTGCTCAGCGGGGACCTTTGGCCGGGGAGCTGTTTTTT.

This clonotype was observed a handful of times. The rearrangement uses TRBV29-1 and TRBJ2-3; 11 bases line up with TRBD1. V lost 3 bases to trimming and J lost 3 bases; unmatched junction nucleotides: 17. This CDR3 is built from 19 residues. Looked up from germline, CDR1 is SQVTM and CDR2 is ANQGSEA. The CDR3 DNA reads TGCAGCGTTGATAAACCGGGACAGGGGGGTAGGAGTTGGACAGATACGCAGTATTTT. Translated, it gives CSVDKPGQGGRSWTDTQYF.

As to this clonotype: This could be a read error, since a much larger clone is one nucleotide away. The genes are TRBV27 and TRBJ1-6; D gene uncertain. This CDR3 is built from 15 residues. Germline assignment: CDR1 MNHEY and CDR2 SMNVEV (reference sequence). The CDR3: CVSSPLAKRNSPLHF. The CDR3 DNA is TGTGTCAGCAGTCCCCTCGCGAAGAGAAATTCACCCCTCCACTTT.

This clonotype was found a few times. The V and J genes are TRBV29-1 and TRBJ2-7; D call uncertain. CDR1 is SQVTM, CDR2 ANQGSEA, per germline. The CDR3 loop spans 11 amino acids. Trimming took off 6 bases at V and 7 bases at J, with 13 bases between the two ends. CDR3 nucleotide sequence: TGCAGCGTACATGTTTGGCGAGAGCAGTACTTC. It yields the protein CSVHVWREQYF.

This clonotype has a single count. A read error may be the cause here, since a much bigger clone is one base away. The chain has TRBV29-1 and TRBJ2-1; D possibly uses TRBD1 or TRBD2 (6 bases each). V lost 4 bases and J lost 13, with 20 bases in between. Germline assignment: CDR1 SQVTM and CDR2 ANQGSEA. This CDR3 comprises 13 residues. In DNA form, the CDR3 reads TGCAGCGTTGTACGGGGGCCCAGGGAGACCCAGTTCTTC. Amino acids: CSVVRGPRETQFF.

This chain connects TRBV12-3 or TRBV12-4 to TRBJ1-1; weak D call: TRBD1 (5 bases). Between the trimmed V and J ends, which lost 5 bases and 10 bases, there was a span of 20 bases. The CDR3 sequence is 14 residues long. CDR3 loop: CASSQRAGRGRAFF. The CDR3 coding sequence is TGTGCCAGCAGTCAGCGGGCAGGGAGAGGTAGAGCTTTCTTT.

This clonotype occurred many times. This sequence joins TRBV20-1 and TRBJ2-5; D possibly uses TRBD1 or TRBD2 (5 bases each). This CDR3 is built from 13 residues. Trimming stripped 6 bases from V and 4 bases from J, with 15 bases between. The germline V gene encodes CDR1 DFQATT and CDR2 SNEGSKA (reference sequence). CDR3 sequence reads: CSAGDPEGETQYF. CDR3 nucleotides: TGCAGTGCCGGGGACCCTGAGGGAGAGACCCAGTACTTC.

Concerning this clonotype itself: Being one base from a much bigger clone, this may be a read error. The V call is TRBV2, the J call TRBJ2-1; 11 nucleotides match TRBD2. From germline, CDR1 is SNHLY and CDR2 FYNNEI. V was pared by 8 bases and J by 8 bases, with 11 bases of the junction left unmatched. The CDR3 loop spans 15 amino acids. CDR3 sequence: CASGDRLAGSDEQFF. The CDR3 nucleotides are TGTGCCAGCGGGGATAGACTAGCGGGAAGCGATGAGCAGTTCTTC.

This chain connects TRBV27 to TRBJ1-1, with D possibly TRBD1 on 6 matching bases. The CDR3 has 14 residues. V was cut by 7 bases and J by 4 bases, with 16 bases left in between. The germline CDR1 and CDR2 sequences are MNHEY and SMNVEV (reference sequence). CDR3 sequence reads: CASINRAEGTEAFF. CDR3 sequence (DNA): TGTGCCAGCATTAACAGGGCTGAAGGCACTGAAGCTTTCTTT.

V usage is TRBV10-3 and J usage is TRBJ2-7, with TRBD1 matching over 10 bases. The CDR3 spans 15 residues. J was trimmed by 2 bases and V by 6 bases; bases with no gene match: 7. Germline CDR1 reads ENHRY; CDR2 reads SYGVKD. The CDR3 is CAIRGSGTGAYEQYF. The DNA for the CDR3 is TGTGCCATCAGGGGCTCCGGGACAGGGGCCTACGAGCAGTACTTC.

This clonotype was counted ten times or more. The genes are TRBV25-1 and TRBJ2-3; D is unresolved. The CDR3 totals 14 residues. Germline V gene lookup returns CDR1 MGHDK and CDR2 SYGVNS. Trimming removed 1 base at V and 6 bases at J, with 11 bases between. CDR3 residues: CASSEWMKEDTQYF. Written as DNA, the CDR3 is TGTGCCAGCAGTGAATGGATGAAGGAGGATACGCAGTATTTT. The entire variable domain, with the rest obtained from reference TRBV25-1 and TRBJ2-3, is as follows: EADIYQTPRYLVIGTGKKITLECSQTMGHDKMYWYQQDPGMELHLIHYSYGVNSTEKGDLSSESTVSRIRTEHFPLTLESARPSHTSQYLCASSEWMKEDTQYFGPGTRLTVL.

Ten or more counts support this clonotype. The chain uses TRBV12-3 or TRBV12-4 and TRBJ1-5, with 7 nucleotides matching TRBD1. The junction had 3 bases not matched to a gene; V was cut back by 6 bases and J by 4 bases. The CDR3 contains 13 residues. CDR3 in amino acids: CASRGTANQPQHF. CDR3 bases: TGTGCCAGCAGGGGGACAGCAAATCAGCCCCAGCATTTT.

The V call is TRBV20-1, the J call TRBJ1-2; 7 bases map to TRBD1. The CDR3 runs 15 residues. Germline values: CDR1 DFQATT, CDR2 SNEGSKA (reference sequence). V lost 0 bases, J lost 4 bases, and 8 bases stayed unmatched. The CDR3 sequence: CSARDARQGSYGYTF. The CDR3 DNA follows: TGCAGTGCTAGAGATGCCCGACAGGGCAGCTATGGCTACACCTTC.

This clonotype occurred many times. CDR3 in DNA: TGCAGTGCTAGGGGATCCCTTGGGGGGGGAGATACGCAGTATTTT. Protein: CSARGSLGGGDTQYF. The chain combines TRBV20-1 with TRBJ2-3; 7 bases map to TRBD2. Germline V lookup: CDR1 DFQATT, CDR2 SNEGSKA (reference sequence). V trimming: 3 bases; J trimming: 5 bases; junction bases outside the gene matches: 11. The CDR3 consists of 15 residues.

J is TRBJ2-7 and V is TRBV5-1, with D hard to call. Matching the DNA end better, TRBJ2-5 makes the J call doubtful. Germline V gene lookup returns CDR1 SGHRS and CDR2 YFSETQ. This CDR3 comprises 14 residues. CDR3 region: CASSLGSFTETQYF. The DNA of the CDR3 is TGCGCCAGCAGCTTGGGTTCCTTTACAGAGACCCAGTACTTC.

In this sample, this clonotype turned up a few times. Here the CDR3 DNA reads TGTGCCAGCAGTCTCCGGAAGCGGGGATACAATGAGCAGTACTTC. Amino acid sequence: CASSLRKRGYNEQYF. V is TRBV6-2 or TRBV6-3 and J is TRBJ2-7, with 7 bases that match TRBD2. J gave up 7 bases and V 5 bases, and 14 bases lay outside the gene matches. Germline CDR1 MNHEY, CDR2 SVGEGT. The CDR3 loop spans 15 amino acids.

The rearrangement joins TRBV12-3 or TRBV12-4 to TRBJ1-5, with TRBD1 identical over 8 bases. J gave up 6 bases and V 3 bases, and 10 bases lay outside the gene matches. The CDR3 runs to 16 residues. CDR3 coding DNA: TGTGCCAGCAGTTTTGAACAGGGGGGAATGGGTCAGCCCCAGCATTTT. Its protein is CASSFEQGGMGQPQHF.

The genes are TRBV11-2 and TRBJ2-6, with D possibly TRBD1 on 6 matching bases. This CDR3 is 16 amino acids long. The V end lost 0 bases, the J end lost 2 bases, and 8 bases lay between the germline ends. CDR1 SGHAT and CDR2 FQNNGV come from the germline V gene. The CDR3 sequence: CASSLDGTPGANVLTF. The CDR3 region has the DNA TGTGCCAGCAGCTTAGACGGGACACCTGGGGCCAACGTCCTGACTTTC. Full variable domain (outside the CDR3, taken from reference TRBV11-2 and TRBJ2-6): EAGVAQSPRYKIIEKRQSVAFWCNPISGHATLYWYQQILGQGPKLLIQFQNNGVVDDSQLPKDRFSAERLKGVDSTLKIQPAKLEDSAVYLCASSLDGTPGANVLTFGAGSRLTVL.

Details on this clonotype: Sequence at one end of the junction differs from germline and may be a read error. The rearrangement uses TRBV12-3 or TRBV12-4 and TRBJ2-6; no clear D gene. CDR3 length: 15 amino acids. CDR3 sequence: CAGSETATGANVLTF. The CDR3 DNA sequence: TGTGCCGGCAGCGAAACAGCGACTGGGGCCAACGTCCTGACTTTC.